This entry describes one T cell receptor beta chain. Its target is not known. Profiling relied on immunoSEQ multiplex PCR, and the TCRdb table lists in-frame clones only, not all of them. The sample records some 120,000 clones, approximately 96% being singletons. The study used thymus tissue resected during corrective heart surgery. The people who donated were healthy Finnish babies having corrective surgery for congenital heart defects. Trimming pared 1 base from V and 5 bases from J, leaving 5 bases between. This CDR3 spans 12 amino acids. Germline loops: CDR1 MGHRA, CDR2 YSYEKL. This record belongs to a study of human thymus T cells. Regarding the study as a whole: A high degree of thymic repertoire overlap among unrelated individuals was reported in related research. What appeared biased in thymic and blood repertoires was the usage of V and J genes.

The V and J genes are TRBV4-1 and TRBJ1-2; D uncertain. This TCR came from a boy under two years old with a congenital heart defect but otherwise immunologically healthy. The material sequenced was thymus tissue. DNA for the CDR3: TGCGCCAGCAGCCAAGGGGAATATGGCTACACCTTC. It translates to CASSQGEYGYTF.